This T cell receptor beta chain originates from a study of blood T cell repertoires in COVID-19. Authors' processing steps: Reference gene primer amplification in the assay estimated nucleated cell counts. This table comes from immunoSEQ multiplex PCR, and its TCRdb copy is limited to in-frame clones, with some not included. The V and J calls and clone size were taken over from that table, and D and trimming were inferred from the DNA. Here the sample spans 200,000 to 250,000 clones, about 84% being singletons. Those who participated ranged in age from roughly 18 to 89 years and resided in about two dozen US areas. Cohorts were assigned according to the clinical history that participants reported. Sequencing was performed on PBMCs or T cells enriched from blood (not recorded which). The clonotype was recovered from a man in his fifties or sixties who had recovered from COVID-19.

DNA of the CDR3: TGTGCCAGCAGCTTGAGGGACAGAGGTCCCAATCAGCCCCAGCATTTT. Its translation: CASSLRDRGPNQPQHF. This chain joins TRBV5-8 and TRBJ1-5; 7 nucleotides align to TRBD1. The V and J ends lost 1 base and 3 bases, in that order; junction bases with no gene match: 7. The CDR3 runs to 16 residues. Per the germline V gene, CDR1 is SGHTS and CDR2 is YDEGEE.